This TCR beta chain was retrieved from a study of T cells after yellow fever vaccination. About the study: Libraries from low-cell-number fractions were prepared with the SMART-Seq v4 Ultra Low Input RNA kit.

On this clonotype itself: Its specificity is unknown.

Study-level results: The CD4 and CD8 compartments had a small share of their clonotypes in common. Among primary-vaccination clones, most reappeared after the booster, at just under 98% for CD4 and roughly 88% for CD8.

Germline trimming cut 6 bases from V and 7 bases from J; bases unmatched to any gene: 6. This CDR3 has 13 amino acids. TCRdb fed the 5' RACE reads into MiXCR, producing one record per CDR3 protein. The repertoire includes some 350,000 distinct CDR3 sequences, 7.5% to 9% of them detected once, and about 20% sits in the top ten. The rearrangement uses TRBV12-3 or TRBV12-4 and TRBJ2-1; TRBD1 aligns across 7 bases. The input for sequencing was PBMCs, taken on the day of the first yellow fever vaccination. This TCR was sampled from a man aged 18 to 35 who received the YFV17D yellow fever vaccine. The CDR3 region is CASRDYRGNEQFF. CDR3 in DNA: TGTGCCAGCAGAGACTACAGGGGAAATGAGCAGTTCTTC.